The present TCR beta chain was sequenced within a study of T cell repertoires in ileal Crohn's disease. The study's findings and limits: Postoperative endoscopy occurred within one year, median approximately 6.8 months. Sorted CD8 T cells held more high-frequency clones than CD4.

Trimming cost V 4 bases and J 0 bases, with 18 bases left between them. Germline assignment: CDR1 LNHDA and CDR2 SQIVND (reference sequence). The length of the CDR3 is 18 residues. On this clone: Its antigen remains unidentified.

Time point described: neoterminal ileum biopsy at postoperative endoscopy, about 6 months after surgery. Data came from immunoSEQ multiplex PCR; TCRdb stores just in-frame clones and leaves some out. The sample lists about 60,000 clones, about 88% occurring once. The chain joins TRBV19 to TRBJ1-4; D not resolved. The receptor's source is an adult with Crohn's disease. Sequencing input: ileal tissue. This CDR3 reads CASSTTITTFATNEKLFF. In nucleotides, the CDR3 is TGTGCCAGTAGTACCACTATAACAACATTTGCAACTAATGAAAAACTGTTTTTT.